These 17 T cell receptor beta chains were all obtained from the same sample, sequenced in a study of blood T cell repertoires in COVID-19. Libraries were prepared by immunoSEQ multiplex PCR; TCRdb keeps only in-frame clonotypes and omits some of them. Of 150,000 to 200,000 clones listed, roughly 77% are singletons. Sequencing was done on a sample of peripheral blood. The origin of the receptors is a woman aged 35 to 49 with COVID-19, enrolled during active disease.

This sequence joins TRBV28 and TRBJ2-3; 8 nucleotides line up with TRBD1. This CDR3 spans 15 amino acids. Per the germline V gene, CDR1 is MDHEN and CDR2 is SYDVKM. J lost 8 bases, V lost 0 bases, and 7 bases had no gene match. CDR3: CASSLWSRGQGTQYF. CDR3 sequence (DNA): TGTGCCAGCAGTTTATGGTCCAGGGGGCAAGGTACGCAGTATTTT.

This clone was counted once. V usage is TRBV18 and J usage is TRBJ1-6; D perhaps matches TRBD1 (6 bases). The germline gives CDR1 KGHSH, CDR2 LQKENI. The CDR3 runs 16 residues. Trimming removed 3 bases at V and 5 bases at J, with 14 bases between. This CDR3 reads CASSPRQAGDNSPLHF. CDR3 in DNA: TGTGCCAGCTCACCCCGACAGGCAGGGGATAATTCACCCCTCCACTTT.

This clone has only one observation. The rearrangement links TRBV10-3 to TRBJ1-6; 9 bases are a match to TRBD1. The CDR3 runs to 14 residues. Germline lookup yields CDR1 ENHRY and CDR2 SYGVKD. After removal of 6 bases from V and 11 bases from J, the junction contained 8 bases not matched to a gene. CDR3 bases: TGTGCCATCAGCGACCGGGACAGGGATGCACCCCTCCACTTT. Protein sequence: CAISDRDRDAPLHF.

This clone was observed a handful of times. The chain's CDR3 is CASSWPSGNTEAFF. The DNA of the CDR3 is TGTGCCAGCAGCTGGCCCTCGGGGAACACTGAAGCTTTCTTT. The rearrangement links TRBV5-5 to TRBJ1-1, with D uncertain. Germline CDR1 reads SGHKS; CDR2 reads YYEKEE (reference sequence). Trimming pared 3 bases from V and 1 base from J, leaving 10 bases between. The CDR3 loop spans 14 amino acids.

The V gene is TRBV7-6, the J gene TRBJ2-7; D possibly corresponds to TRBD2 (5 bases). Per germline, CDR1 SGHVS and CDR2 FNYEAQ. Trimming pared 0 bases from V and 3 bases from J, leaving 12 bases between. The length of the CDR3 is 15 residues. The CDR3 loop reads CASSLALAPIYEQYF. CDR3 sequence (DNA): TGTGCCAGCAGCTTAGCTCTAGCTCCGATCTACGAGCAGTACTTC. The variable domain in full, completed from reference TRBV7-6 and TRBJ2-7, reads GAGVSQSPRYKVTKRGQDVALRCDPISGHVSLYWYRQALGQGPEFLTYFNYEAQQDKSGLPNDRFSAERPEGSISTLTIQRTEQRDSAMYRCASSLALAPIYEQYFGPGTRLTVT.

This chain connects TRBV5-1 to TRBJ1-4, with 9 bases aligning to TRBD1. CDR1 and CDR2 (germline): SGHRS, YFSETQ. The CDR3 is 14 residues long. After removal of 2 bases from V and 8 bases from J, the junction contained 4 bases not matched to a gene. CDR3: CASSLQGAWEKLFF. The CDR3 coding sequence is TGCGCCAGCAGCTTACAGGGGGCATGGGAAAAACTGTTTTTT.

CDR3 residues: CASSEGLPNQPQHF. As DNA, the CDR3 is TGCGCCAGCAGCGAGGGACTTCCCAATCAGCCCCAGCATTTT. This chain joins TRBV5-1 and TRBJ1-5; weak D call: TRBD1 (5 bases). The CDR3 totals 14 residues. Germline-derived CDR1 and CDR2 are SGHRS and YFSETQ. Deletions cut 4 bases from V and 3 bases from J, with 11 bases between.

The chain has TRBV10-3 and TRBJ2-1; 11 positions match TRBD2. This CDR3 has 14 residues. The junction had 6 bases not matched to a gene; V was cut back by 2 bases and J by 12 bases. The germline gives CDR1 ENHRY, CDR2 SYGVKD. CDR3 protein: CAISEGLAGGWQFF. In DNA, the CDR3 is TGTGCCATCAGTGAGGGGCTAGCGGGGGGATGGCAGTTCTTC.

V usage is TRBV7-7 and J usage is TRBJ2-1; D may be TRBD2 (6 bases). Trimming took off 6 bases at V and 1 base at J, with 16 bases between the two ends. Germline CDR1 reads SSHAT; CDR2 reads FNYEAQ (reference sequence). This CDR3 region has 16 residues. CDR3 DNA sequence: TGTGCCAGCAGTGCCGGGGGTATTGGGTCCTACAATGAGCAGTTCTTC. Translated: CASSAGGIGSYNEQFF.

CDR3 loop: CSVVPGQGAYGYTF. The CDR3 DNA reads as TGCAGCGTTGTTCCGGGACAGGGTGCCTATGGCTACACCTTC. This chain uses TRBV29-1 with TRBJ1-2, with 9 bases lining up with TRBD1. CDR1 and CDR2 (germline): SQVTM, ANQGSEA. The CDR3 is 14 residues long. J was trimmed by 4 bases and V by 4 bases; bases with no gene match: 7.

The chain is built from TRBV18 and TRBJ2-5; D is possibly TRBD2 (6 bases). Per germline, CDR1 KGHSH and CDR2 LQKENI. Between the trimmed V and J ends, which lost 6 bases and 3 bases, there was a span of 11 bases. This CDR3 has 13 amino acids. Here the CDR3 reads CASSPGGEETQYF. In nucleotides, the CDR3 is TGTGCCAGCTCTCCCGGCGGGGAAGAGACCCAGTACTTC.

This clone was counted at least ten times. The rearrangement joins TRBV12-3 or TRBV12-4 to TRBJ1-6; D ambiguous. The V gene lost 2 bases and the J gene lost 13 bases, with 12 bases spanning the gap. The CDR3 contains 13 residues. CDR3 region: CASSLLGRLPLHF. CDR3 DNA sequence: TGTGCCAGCAGTTTACTGGGCCGCCTGCCCCTCCACTTT.

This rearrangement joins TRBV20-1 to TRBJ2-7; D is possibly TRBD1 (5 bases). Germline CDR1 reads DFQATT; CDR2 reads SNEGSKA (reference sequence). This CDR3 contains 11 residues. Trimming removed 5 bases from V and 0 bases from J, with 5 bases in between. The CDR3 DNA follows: TGCAGTGCTGACAGCTCCTACGAGCAGTACTTC. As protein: CSADSSYEQYF.

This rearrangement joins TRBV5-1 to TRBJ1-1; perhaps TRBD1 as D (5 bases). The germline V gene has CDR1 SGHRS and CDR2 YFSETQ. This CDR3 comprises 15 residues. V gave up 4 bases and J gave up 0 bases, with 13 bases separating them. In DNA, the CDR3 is TGCGCCAGCAGCCCACCGGGACTTATGAACACTGAAGCTTTCTTT. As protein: CASSPPGLMNTEAFF.

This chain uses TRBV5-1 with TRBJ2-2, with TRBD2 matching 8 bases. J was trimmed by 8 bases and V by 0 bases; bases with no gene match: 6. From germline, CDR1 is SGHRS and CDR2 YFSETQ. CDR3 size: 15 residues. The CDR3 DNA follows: TGCGCCAGCAGCTTGGCCCAGCGGGGGTCTGGGGAGCTGTTTTTT. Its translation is CASSLAQRGSGELFF.

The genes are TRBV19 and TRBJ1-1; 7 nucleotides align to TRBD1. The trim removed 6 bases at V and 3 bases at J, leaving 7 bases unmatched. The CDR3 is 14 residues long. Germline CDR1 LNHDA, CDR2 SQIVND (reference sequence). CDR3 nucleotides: TGTGCCAGTAGAGCCGGGACAGCCTACACTGAAGCTTTCTTT. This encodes CASRAGTAYTEAFF.

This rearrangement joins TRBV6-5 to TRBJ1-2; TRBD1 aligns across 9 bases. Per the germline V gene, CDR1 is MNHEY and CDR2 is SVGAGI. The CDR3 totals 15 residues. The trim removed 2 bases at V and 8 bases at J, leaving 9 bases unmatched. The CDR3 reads CASSYLTQGAEGYTF. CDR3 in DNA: TGTGCCAGCAGTTACCTAACACAGGGGGCGGAAGGCTACACCTTC.